Following are 8 T cell receptor beta chains from one sample sequenced in a study of siplizumab effects on memory and regulatory T cells. Coculturing was carried out on the mixed lymphocyte reaction cells. It lasted 5 to 7 days and was done at 37°C. What these receptors recognize is not known. Using immunoSEQ multiplex PCR, the repertoire was profiled, and TCRdb retains in-frame clones only, with some absent. The profile covers 11,000 to 15,000 clones, with around 49% appearing a single time and approximately 8.5% taken by the ten largest. Sequencing was performed on CFSE-low (dividing) CD4+ T cells sorted from an allogeneic mixed lymphocyte reaction. The source is a human donor in good health; the cells came from an allogeneic mixed lymphocyte reaction.

CDR3 nucleotide sequence: TGTGCCAGCAGCTTACAGGGGGCGGCCTACAATGAGCAGTTCTTC. The encoded protein is CASSLQGAAYNEQFF. The rearrangement uses TRBV6-1 and TRBJ2-1; 9 bases match TRBD1. This CDR3 is 15 amino acids long. V was pared by 6 bases and J by 2 bases, with 5 bases of the junction left unmatched. In germline, CDR1 is MNHNS, CDR2 SASEGT.

This chain connects TRBV5-8 to TRBJ2-5, with D hard to call. The V gene's germline CDR1 is SGHTS and CDR2 YDEGEE. Trimming pared 0 bases from V and 5 bases from J, leaving 8 bases between. The CDR3 runs to 13 residues. CDR3 DNA sequence: TGTGCCAGCAGCTTGGCCCATATGGAGACCCAGTACTTC. This encodes CASSLAHMETQYF.

This rearrangement joins TRBV5-1 to TRBJ1-1; the D is unclear. The CDR3 contains 13 residues. V was shortened by 0 bases and J by 8 bases, with 11 bases between the two germline ends. CDR1 is SGHRS and CDR2 is YFSETQ in the germline V gene. The CDR3 spells CASSLGLDREAFF. The CDR3 DNA sequence: TGCGCCAGCAGCTTGGGGTTGGACCGAGAAGCTTTCTTT.

This clone was found once. CDR3 coding DNA: TGTGCCAGCAGCGAGGTATGGAGTGGAAACACCATATATTTT. Its translation is CASSEVWSGNTIYF. The chain joins TRBV7-9 to TRBJ1-3; no clear D gene. Trimming cost V 5 bases and J 3 bases, with 11 bases left between them. The length of the CDR3 is 14 residues. Looked up from germline, CDR1 is SEHNR and CDR2 is FQNEAQ (reference sequence).

CDR3 loop: CASSLKNRATEAFF. CDR3 DNA sequence: TGTGCCAGCAGCTTGAAGAACAGGGCCACTGAAGCTTTCTTT. This chain links TRBV7-8 with TRBJ1-1; a weak D match, TRBD1 (6 bases). Germline CDR1 reads SGHVS; CDR2 reads FQNEAQ. Trimming stripped 3 bases from V and 4 bases from J, with 12 bases between. CDR3 length: 14 residues.

This clone was picked up a small number of times. The chain couples TRBV7-9 to TRBJ2-5, with 7 bases matching TRBD2. The length of the CDR3 is 13 residues. V lost 3 bases, J lost 3 bases, and 1 base stayed unmatched. The germline V gene has CDR1 SEHNR and CDR2 FQNEAQ (reference sequence). The CDR3 region is CASSFRGEETQYF. The CDR3 nucleotides are TGTGCCAGCAGCTTTCGGGGGGAAGAGACCCAGTACTTC.

The chain uses TRBV6-6 and TRBJ1-5; tentative D call: TRBD1 (5 bases). This CDR3 is built from 15 residues. Germline V gene lookup returns CDR1 MNHNY and CDR2 SVGAGI (reference sequence). Trimming removed 2 bases at V and 6 bases at J, with 14 bases between. DNA of the CDR3: TGTGCCAGCAGTTACGGAGGGGCCGGGAGTCAGCCCCAGCATTTT. Translating it yields CASSYGGAGSQPQHF.

The chain joins TRBV2 to TRBJ1-2, with D maybe TRBD1 (5 bases). With 4 bases removed from V and 8 bases from J, the gap between germline ends came to 17 bases. The length of the CDR3 is 14 residues. Germline CDR1 and CDR2: SNHLY and FYNNEI. The CDR3 region has the DNA TGTGCCAGCAGTGTTCTTGGGGGATTGGGGGGCTACACCTTC. Translating it yields CASSVLGGLGGYTF.